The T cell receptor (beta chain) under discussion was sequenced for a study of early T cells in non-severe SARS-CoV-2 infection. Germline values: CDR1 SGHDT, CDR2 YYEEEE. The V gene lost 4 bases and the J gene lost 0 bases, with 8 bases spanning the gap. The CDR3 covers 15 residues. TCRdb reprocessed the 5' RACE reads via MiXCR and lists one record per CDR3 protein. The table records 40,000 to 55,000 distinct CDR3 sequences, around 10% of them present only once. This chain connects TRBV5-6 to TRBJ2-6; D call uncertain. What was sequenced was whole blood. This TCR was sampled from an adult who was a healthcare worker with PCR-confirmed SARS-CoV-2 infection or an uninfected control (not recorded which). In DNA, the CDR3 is TGTGCCAGCAGCCAAGTAAACTCTGGGGCCAACGTCCTGACTTTC. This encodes CASSQVNSGANVLTF.